Shown below are 8 T cell receptor beta chains from a single sample sequenced in a study of cytomegalovirus exposure and HLA in healthy donors (dated by TCRdb to the late 2010s). Libraries came from the immunoSEQ multiplex PCR assay. The multiplex PCR relied on a mix of 60 forward primers for TCR Vbeta segments and 13 reverse primers for TCR Jbeta segments. TCRdb holds this immuneACCESS table with in-frame rearrangements only. Some clones are missing; in checked studies, unresolved V genes explain under half, and the rest has no known cause. Present in this sample are more than 95,000 clones, 50% to 70% of which were seen just once. Roughly 9.7% of the sample rests with the top ten. Sequencing was done on a sample of PBMCs. The receptor source for this set is a woman aged 40 to 55 in good health and CMV-seropositive.

The chain joins TRBV7-2 to TRBJ2-7; 12 bases line up with TRBD2. Per germline, CDR1 SGHTA and CDR2 FQGNSA. V was pared by 1 base and J by 5 bases, with 9 bases of the junction left unmatched. This CDR3 comprises 17 residues. CDR3 DNA sequence: TGTGCCAGCAGCTTAGAGGCTAGCGGGAGGGCCGTCCACGAGCAGTACTTC. Translated, it gives CASSLEASGRAVHEQYF.

Here the CDR3 DNA reads TGCGCCAGCAGCGAAAACAGGGATAATGAAAAACTGTTTTTT. Translation: CASSENRDNEKLFF. The chain joins TRBV5-1 to TRBJ1-4, with a weak D call TRBD1 (6 bases). With 4 bases removed from V and 4 bases from J, the gap between germline ends came to 11 bases. Germline-derived CDR1 and CDR2 are SGHRS and YFSETQ. This CDR3 is built from 14 residues.

The rearrangement uses TRBV19 and TRBJ2-5; TRBD1 aligns across 8 bases. CDR3 length: 17 amino acids. Germline V lookup: CDR1 LNHDA, CDR2 SQIVND (reference sequence). Trimming cost V 5 bases and J 2 bases; bases outside gene matches: 13. The CDR3 region has the DNA TGTGCCAGTAGTCTGGACCCGCGACAGGGGTTACAAGAGACCCAGTACTTC. Its protein product is CASSLDPRQGLQETQYF.

The chain employs TRBV9 and TRBJ2-7; 14 bases fit TRBD2. This CDR3 is built from 17 residues. Germline assignment: CDR1 SGDLS and CDR2 YYNGEE. J lost 11 bases, V lost 0 bases, and 13 bases had no gene match. CDR3 bases: TGTGCCAGCAGCGTAGCGTCTATGGGACTAGCGGGAGTGGGTAAGTACTTC. It is translated as CASSVASMGLAGVGKYF.

The chain links TRBV9 to TRBJ2-1; D ambiguous. Germline values: CDR1 SGDLS, CDR2 YYNGEE. There are 14 residues in the CDR3. The V and J ends lost 1 base and 0 bases respectively, with 5 bases between them. As DNA, the CDR3 is TGTGCCAGCAGCGTATTCAGCTCCTACAATGAGCAGTTCTTC. Translated: CASSVFSSYNEQFF.

The sample holds a few counts of this clone. The CDR3 reads CASRWSGVGEAFF. The CDR3 DNA follows: TGCGCCAGCAGGTGGTCGGGGGTCGGTGAAGCTTTCTTT. The V gene is TRBV5-1, the J gene TRBJ1-1, with D perhaps matching TRBD1 (5 bases). V was cut by 5 bases and J by 7 bases, with 15 bases left in between. Germline V gives CDR1 SGHRS, CDR2 YFSETQ. The CDR3 consists of 13 residues.

The chain is built from TRBV28 and TRBJ2-7; 7 positions match TRBD2. With V trimmed by 10 bases and J by 4 bases, 4 bases remained unmatched. Germline V gene sequence: CDR1 MDHEN, CDR2 SYDVKM. CDR3 size: 11 residues. For the CDR3, the DNA is TGTGCCATCGGGAGGCCGTACGAGCAGTACTTC. This sequence encodes CAIGRPYEQYF.

V usage is TRBV4-2 and J usage is TRBJ2-5; weak D call: TRBD1 (6 bases). Germline V gives CDR1 LGHNA, CDR2 YNFKEQ. V was cut by 0 bases and J by 4 bases, with 6 bases left in between. This CDR3 region has 13 residues. The CDR3 sequence: CASSQEGGETQYF. In DNA, the CDR3 is TGTGCCAGCAGCCAAGAAGGGGGAGAGACCCAGTACTTC.